This T cell receptor beta chain was identified in a study of early T cells in non-severe SARS-CoV-2 infection. General observations from the study: Lookups in VDJdb leaned toward anti-spike CD8 responses and missed private and CD4 specificities.

The CDR3 runs to 13 residues. The V end lost 3 bases, the J end lost 5 bases, and 11 bases lay between the germline ends. Germline CDR1 is MDHEN and CDR2 is SYDVKM. Researchers tagged individual cDNA molecules with unique molecular identifiers. TCRdb ran MiXCR on the 5' RACE reads and lists one entry per CDR3 protein. The sample records approximately 30,000 distinct CDR3 sequences, about 7% being singletons. At least ten counts were recorded for this clonotype. Its antigen is not known. The specimen was whole blood, collected at baseline. The chain combines TRBV28 with TRBJ2-7; tentative D call: TRBD1 (6 bases). The TCR was taken from an adult who was a healthcare worker with PCR-confirmed SARS-CoV-2 infection or an uninfected control (not recorded which). The CDR3 loop reads CASSFRGDNEQYV. DNA for the CDR3: TGTGCCAGCAGTTTCAGGGGAGATAACGAGCAGTACGTC.